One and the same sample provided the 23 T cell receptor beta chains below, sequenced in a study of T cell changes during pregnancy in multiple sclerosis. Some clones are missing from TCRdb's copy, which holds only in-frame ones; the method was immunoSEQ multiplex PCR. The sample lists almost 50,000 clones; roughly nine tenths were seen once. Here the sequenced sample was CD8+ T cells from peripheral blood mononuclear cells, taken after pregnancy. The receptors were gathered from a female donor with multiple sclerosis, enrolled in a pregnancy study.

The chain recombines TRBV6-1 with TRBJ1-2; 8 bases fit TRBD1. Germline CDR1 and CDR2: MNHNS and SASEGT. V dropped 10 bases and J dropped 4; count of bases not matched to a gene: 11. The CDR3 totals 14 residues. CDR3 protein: CATEDRVFVYGYTF. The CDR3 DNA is TGTGCCACCGAGGACAGGGTTTTTGTCTATGGCTACACCTTC.

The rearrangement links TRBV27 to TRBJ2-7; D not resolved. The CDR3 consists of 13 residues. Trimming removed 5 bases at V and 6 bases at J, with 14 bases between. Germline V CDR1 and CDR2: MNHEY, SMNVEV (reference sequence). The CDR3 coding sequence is TGTGCCAGCAGTCCTCAGGTTGTATCCGAGCAGTACTTC. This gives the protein CASSPQVVSEQYF.

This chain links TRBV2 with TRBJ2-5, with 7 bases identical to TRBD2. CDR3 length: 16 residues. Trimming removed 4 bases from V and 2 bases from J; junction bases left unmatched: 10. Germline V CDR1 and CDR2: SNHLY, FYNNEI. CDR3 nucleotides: TGTGCCAGCAGTGTGGTGGAGGGACTAAATCAAGAGACCCAGTACTTC. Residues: CASSVVEGLNQETQYF.

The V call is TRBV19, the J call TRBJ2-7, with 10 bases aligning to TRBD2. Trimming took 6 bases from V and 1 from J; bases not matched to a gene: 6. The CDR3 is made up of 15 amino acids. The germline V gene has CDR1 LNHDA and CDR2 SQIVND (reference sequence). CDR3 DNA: TGTGCCAGTAGCGCCAGCGGGGGGGCTTCCTACGAGCAGTACTTC. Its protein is CASSASGGASYEQYF.

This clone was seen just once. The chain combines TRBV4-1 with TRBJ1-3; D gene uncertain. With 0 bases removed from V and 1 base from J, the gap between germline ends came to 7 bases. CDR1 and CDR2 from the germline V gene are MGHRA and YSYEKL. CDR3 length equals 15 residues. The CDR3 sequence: CASSQDRGSGNTIYF. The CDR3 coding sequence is TGCGCCAGCAGCCAAGATCGGGGATCTGGAAACACCATATATTTT.

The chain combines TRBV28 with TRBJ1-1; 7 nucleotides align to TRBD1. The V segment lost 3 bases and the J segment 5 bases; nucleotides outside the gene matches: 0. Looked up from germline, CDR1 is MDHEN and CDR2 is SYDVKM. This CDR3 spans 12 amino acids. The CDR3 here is CASSFRGTEAFF. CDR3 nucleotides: TGTGCCAGCAGTTTCAGGGGGACTGAAGCTTTCTTT.

This chain's CDR3 is CASLNRPTGVNTEAFF. CDR3 bases: TGTGCCAGCCTGAATCGACCGACAGGGGTGAACACTGAAGCTTTCTTT. The rearrangement links TRBV5-5 to TRBJ1-1; 8 bases match TRBD1. This CDR3 is built from 16 residues. J gave up 0 bases and V 7 bases, and 11 bases lay outside the gene matches. Looked up from germline, CDR1 is SGHKS and CDR2 is YYEKEE (reference sequence).

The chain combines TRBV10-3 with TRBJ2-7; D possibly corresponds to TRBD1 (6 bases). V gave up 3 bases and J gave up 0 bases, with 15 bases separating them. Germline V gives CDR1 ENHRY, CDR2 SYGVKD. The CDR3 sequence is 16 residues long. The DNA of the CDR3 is TGTGCCATCAGTGACCTCAGGGGTCCCCTCTCCTACGAGCAGTACTTC. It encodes CAISDLRGPLSYEQYF.

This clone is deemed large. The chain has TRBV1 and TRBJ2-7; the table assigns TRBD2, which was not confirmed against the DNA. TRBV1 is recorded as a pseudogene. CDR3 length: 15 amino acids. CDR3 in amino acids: CTEPTLAGGNYEQYF. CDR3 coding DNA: TGCACCGAACCCACCTTAGCGGGGGGAAACTACGAGCAGTACTTC.

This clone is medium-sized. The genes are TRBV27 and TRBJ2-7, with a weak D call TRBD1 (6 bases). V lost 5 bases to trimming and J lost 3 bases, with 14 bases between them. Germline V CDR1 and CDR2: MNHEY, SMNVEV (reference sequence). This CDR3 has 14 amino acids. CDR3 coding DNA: TGTGCCAGCAGTCTCCGGGACACTAGCTACGAGCAGTACTTC. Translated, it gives CASSLRDTSYEQYF.

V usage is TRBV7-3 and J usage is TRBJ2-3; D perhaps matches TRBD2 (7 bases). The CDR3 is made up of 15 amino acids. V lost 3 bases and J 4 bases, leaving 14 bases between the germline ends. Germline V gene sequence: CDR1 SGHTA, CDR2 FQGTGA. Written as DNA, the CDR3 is TGTGCCAGCAGCTTTTGGGGGGGCCAGGCAGATACGCAGTATTTT. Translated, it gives CASSFWGGQADTQYF.

For the CDR3, the DNA is TGTGCCAGCAGCACGGACAGGGACTCCTACAATGAGCAGTTCTTC. Protein product: CASSTDRDSYNEQFF. The chain recombines TRBV7-9 with TRBJ2-1; 8 nucleotides match TRBD1. The CDR3 is 15 amino acids. The V gene's germline CDR1 is SEHNR and CDR2 FQNEAQ (reference sequence). Unmatched junction bases numbered 3, after V lost 5 bases and J lost 0 bases.

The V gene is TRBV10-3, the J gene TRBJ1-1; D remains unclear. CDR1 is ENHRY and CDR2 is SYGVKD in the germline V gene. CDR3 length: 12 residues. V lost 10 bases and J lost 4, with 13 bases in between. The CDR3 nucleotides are TGTGCCACGGGGAGTGCAGCCACTGAAGCTTTCTTT. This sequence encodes CATGSAATEAFF.

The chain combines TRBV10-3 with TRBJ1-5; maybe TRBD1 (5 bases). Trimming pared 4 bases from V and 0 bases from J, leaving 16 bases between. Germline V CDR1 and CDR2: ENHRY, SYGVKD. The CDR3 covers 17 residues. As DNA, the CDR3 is TGTGCCATCAGTGGTTCACAGGATCCGCGTAGCAATCAGCCCCAGCATTTT. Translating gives CAISGSQDPRSNQPQHF.

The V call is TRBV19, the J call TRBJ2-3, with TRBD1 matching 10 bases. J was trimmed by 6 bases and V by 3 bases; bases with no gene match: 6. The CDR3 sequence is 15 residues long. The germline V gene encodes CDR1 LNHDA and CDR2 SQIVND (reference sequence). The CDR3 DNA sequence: TGTGCCAGTAGTATCATGGACAGGGGGAAGGATACGCAGTATTTT. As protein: CASSIMDRGKDTQYF.

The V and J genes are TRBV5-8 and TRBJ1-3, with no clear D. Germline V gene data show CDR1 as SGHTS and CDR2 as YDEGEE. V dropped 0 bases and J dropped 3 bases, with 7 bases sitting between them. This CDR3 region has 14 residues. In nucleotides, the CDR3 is TGTGCCAGCAGCTTGGAGTTAGATGGAAACACCATATATTTT. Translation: CASSLELDGNTIYF.

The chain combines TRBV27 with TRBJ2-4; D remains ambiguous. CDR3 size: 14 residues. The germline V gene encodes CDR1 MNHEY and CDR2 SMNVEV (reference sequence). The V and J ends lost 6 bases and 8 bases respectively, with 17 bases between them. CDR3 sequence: CASSPRGGWDIQYF. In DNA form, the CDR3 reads TGTGCCAGCAGCCCCCGCGGCGGCTGGGACATTCAGTACTTC.

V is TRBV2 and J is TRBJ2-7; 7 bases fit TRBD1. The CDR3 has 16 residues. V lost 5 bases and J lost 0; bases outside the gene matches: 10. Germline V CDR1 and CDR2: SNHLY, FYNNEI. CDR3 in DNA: TGTGCCAGCAGTCCCCAAGAGACAGGGAACTCCTACGAGCAGTACTTC. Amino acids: CASSPQETGNSYEQYF.

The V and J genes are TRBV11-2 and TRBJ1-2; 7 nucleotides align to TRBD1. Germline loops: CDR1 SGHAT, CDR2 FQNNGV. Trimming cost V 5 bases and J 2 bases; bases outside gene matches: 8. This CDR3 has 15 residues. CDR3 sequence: CASSNLDRPNYGYTF. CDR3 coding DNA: TGTGCCAGCAGCAATTTGGACAGGCCGAACTATGGCTACACCTTC.

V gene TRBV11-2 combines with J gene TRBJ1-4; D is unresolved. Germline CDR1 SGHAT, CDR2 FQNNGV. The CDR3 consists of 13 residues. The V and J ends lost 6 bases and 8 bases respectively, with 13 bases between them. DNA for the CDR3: TGTGCCAGCAGACTGGACGGACTGGAAAAACTGTTTTTT. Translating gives CASRLDGLEKLFF. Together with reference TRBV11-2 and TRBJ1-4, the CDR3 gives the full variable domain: EAGVAQSPRYKIIEKRQSVAFWCNPISGHATLYWYQQILGQGPKLLIQFQNNGVVDDSQLPKDRFSAERLKGVDSTLKIQPAKLEDSAVYLCASRLDGLEKLFFGSGTQLSVL.

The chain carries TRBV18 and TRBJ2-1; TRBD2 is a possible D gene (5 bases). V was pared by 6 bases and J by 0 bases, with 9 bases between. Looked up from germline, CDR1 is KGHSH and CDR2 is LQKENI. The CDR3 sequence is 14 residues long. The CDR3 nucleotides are TGTGCCAGCTCGGCTACTAGCTCCTACAATGAGCAGTTCTTC. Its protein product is CASSATSSYNEQFF.

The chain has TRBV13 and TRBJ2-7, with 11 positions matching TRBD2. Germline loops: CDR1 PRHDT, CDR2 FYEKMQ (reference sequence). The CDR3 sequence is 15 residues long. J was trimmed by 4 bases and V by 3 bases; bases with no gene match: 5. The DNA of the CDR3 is TGTGCCAGCAGCTTGCTAGCGGGGGGAACATACGAGCAGTACTTC. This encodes CASSLLAGGTYEQYF.

CDR3 DNA sequence: TGTGCCAGCACCAATGGAGGCGGGGGGCTACAGTTCTTC. Translation: CASTNGGGGLQFF. The chain is built from TRBV27 and TRBJ2-1; 8 nucleotides line up with TRBD2. This CDR3 region has 13 residues. The V and J ends lost 7 bases and 13 bases, in that order; junction bases with no gene match: 12. Looked up from germline, CDR1 is MNHEY and CDR2 is SMNVEV (reference sequence).